The entry below describes one T cell receptor beta chain. Its antigen is currently not known. No much larger clone exists at a distance of one base, and base qualities are not known. These data come from a study of T cell clones after liver transplantation (dated by TCRdb to between 2018 and 2021). About the investigation overall: The samples were obtained from ITN030ST, a randomized trial that attempted immunosuppression withdrawal within 2 years after liver transplantation. Tolerance was defined as complete withdrawal of immunosuppression for at least one year without a rise in liver enzymes beyond twice the upper limit of normal. A cohort of 8 liver transplant recipients was studied, of whom 3 were classified as tolerant and 5 as non-tolerant. Of the eight recipients, a few were HCV-positive, while the remaining recipients had been transplanted for non-autoimmune, non-viral indications. Third party-reactive TCRbeta sequences were also identified from pre-transplant MLRs to serve as an antigen-independent comparator for donor-reactive sequences. Until randomization at 12-24 months post-transplant, subjects were given standard immunosuppression, with no induction therapy. Donor-reactive T cell clones were identified by TCRbeta sequencing following a pre-transplant mixed lymphocyte reaction and were subsequently tracked in post-transplant blood. Blood samples were collected pre-transplant, pre-randomization before withdrawal, and post-randomization after either full withdrawal or failed withdrawal. Findings and caveats that apply to the study as a whole: When repertoire turnover was taken into account, detection of donor-reactive sequences was significantly reduced in 7 of 8 subjects for CD4 and in 8 of 8 subjects for CD8. The conclusions were preliminary, being limited by small, heterogeneous patient numbers and by non-standardized post-transplant time points. In a couple of subjects, low numbers of available donor cells limited the measurable donor-reactive repertoire. Without allograft tissue specimens, donor-reactive T cells may have migrated into the graft rather than being deleted. Donor-reactive sequences decreased more than third party-reactive sequences, which suggests partial antigen-specific deletion that was not related to withdrawal success. In most of the 8 subjects, regardless of tolerance or HCV status, circulating donor-reactive CD4 TCRbeta sequences dropped significantly post-transplant.

The CDR3 has 14 amino acids, counting the end cysteine and phenylalanine. Only the CDR3 part of the read is kept: 42 bases, read in frame from the first base. Clipping removes 6 bases from V and 1 base from J, with 6 as the unmatched junction base count. The germline V gene sets CDR1 to SQVTM and CDR2 to ANQGSEA. The sample's time point, from its label and the paper: pre-transplant. Thawed unstimulated PBMCs were stained for CD3, CD4 and CD8 and FACS-sorted into CD3+CD4+ and CD3+CD8+ populations. Randomization to immunosuppression withdrawal applied to every one of the 8 studied subjects. The Qiagen DNeasy Blood and Tissue Kit was used for genomic DNA isolation. High-throughput TCRbeta CDR3 sequencing of frozen genomic DNA was performed by immunoSEQ, with PCR amplification, mapping, bias correction and internal controls included. As for the authors' bioinformatics: Productive rearrangements were retained, and unique TCRbeta sequences were defined by the CDR3 nucleotide sequence together with the V and J gene. For classification of a sequence as donor-reactive, at least 5-fold expansion in CFSE-low cells relative to unstimulated pre-transplant cells and a frequency of at least 0.01% were required. Per-subject minimum frequency thresholds, based on the lowest-template unstimulated sample, ensured at least 90% detection power. Jensen-Shannon divergence between the top 1000 TCRbeta sequences post-transplant and pre-transplant was used to measure repertoire turnover. Changes in detection of donor-reactive sequences were tested with two-sided Fisher's exact tests. Drawn from immuneACCESS, this table holds only the in-frame rearrangements with V and J called that TCRdb kept. Clones are partly lost; checked studies trace under half to an unresolved V gene and leave the rest unexplained. The V and J calls and clone size come from that table; D and trimming were worked out from the DNA. In all, the sample holds 40,000 to 65,000 clones, and about four fifths of those were seen once. The ten largest make up about 8.5% of the sample.

Sample: CD4+ T cells from blood, taken before liver transplant. This receptor chain uses TRBV29-1 and TRBJ2-1, and 7 junctional nucleotides match TRBD1. This sequence originates from a human donor who received a liver transplant. The nucleotide sequence reads TGCAGCGTCGGGGACAGCCTTTCCTACAATGAGCAGTTCTTC. Its product reads: CSVGDSLSYNEQFF.